This T cell receptor beta chain derives from a study of graft-versus-host responses after intestinal transplantation. Notes on the study in general: GvH clones occurred in recipient marrow; some first appeared in ileum or blood. Declines in HvG clones occurring early post-transplant were associated with peak circulating GvH clone levels.

V gave up 2 bases and J gave up 5 bases, with 21 bases separating them. This CDR3 is 17 amino acids long. CDR1 is SEHNR and CDR2 is FQNEAQ in the germline V gene (reference sequence). Worth noting for this clone: Its antigen is undetermined.

Assay: immunoSEQ multiplex PCR; the TCRdb copy retains only in-frame clones and omits some. Of 50,000 to 80,000 clones listed, more than 85% were seen once; the top ten hold roughly 1.5%. Sequenced here: unstimulated CD8+ T cells sorted from spleen or lymph node cells, sampled before transplant. The chain employs TRBV7-9 and TRBJ1-1; TRBD1 is a possible D gene (5 bases). The TCR comes from a human donor who was the organ donor for an intestinal transplant. Written as DNA, the CDR3 is TGTGCCAGCAGCTTACTACTCCCACTGAGGGGAGGAACTGAAGCTTTCTTT. It yields the protein CASSLLLPLRGGTEAFF.